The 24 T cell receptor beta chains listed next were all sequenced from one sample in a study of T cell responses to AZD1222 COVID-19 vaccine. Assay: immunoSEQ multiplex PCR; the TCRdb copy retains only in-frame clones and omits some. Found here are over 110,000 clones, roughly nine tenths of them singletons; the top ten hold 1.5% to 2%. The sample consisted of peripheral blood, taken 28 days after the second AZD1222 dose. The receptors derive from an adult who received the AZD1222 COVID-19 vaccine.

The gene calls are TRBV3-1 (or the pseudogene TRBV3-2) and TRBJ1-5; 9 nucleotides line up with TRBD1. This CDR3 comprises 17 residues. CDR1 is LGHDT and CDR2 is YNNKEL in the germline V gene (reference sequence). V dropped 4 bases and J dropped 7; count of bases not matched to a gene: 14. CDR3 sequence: CASSRHDTGQGHQPQHF. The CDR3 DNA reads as TGTGCCAGCAGCCGCCACGATACGGGACAGGGACACCAGCCCCAGCATTTT.

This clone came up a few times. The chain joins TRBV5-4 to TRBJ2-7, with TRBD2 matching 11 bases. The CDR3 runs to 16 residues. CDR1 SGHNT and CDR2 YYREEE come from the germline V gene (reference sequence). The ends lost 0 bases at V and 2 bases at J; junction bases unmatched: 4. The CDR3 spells CASSLGGSGRAYEQYF. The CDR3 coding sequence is TGTGCCAGCAGCTTGGGAGGTAGCGGGAGGGCCTACGAGCAGTACTTC. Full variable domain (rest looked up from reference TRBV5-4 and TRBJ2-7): ETGVTQSPTHLIKTRGQQVTLRCSSQSGHNTVSWYQQALGQGPQFIFQYYREEENGRGNFPPRFSGLQFPNYSSELNVNALELDDSALYLCASSLGGSGRAYEQYFGPGTRLTVT.

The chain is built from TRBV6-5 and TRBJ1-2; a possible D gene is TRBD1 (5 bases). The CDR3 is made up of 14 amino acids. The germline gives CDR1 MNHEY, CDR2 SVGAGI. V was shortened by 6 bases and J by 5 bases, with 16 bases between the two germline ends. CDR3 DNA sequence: TGTGCCAGCAGATACGGGGGAAAGGGTTATGGCTACACCTTC. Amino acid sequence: CASRYGGKGYGYTF.

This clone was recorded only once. CDR3 loop: CASSQDIQGSYEQYF. The CDR3, as DNA: TGCGCCAGCAGCCAAGATATACAGGGGAGCTACGAGCAGTACTTC. This sequence joins TRBV4-3 and TRBJ2-7; TRBD1 matches 7 bases. Losses at the gene ends were 0 bases for V and 3 bases for J; bases not matched to a gene: 5. Germline V CDR1 and CDR2: LGHNA, YSLEER. This CDR3 is built from 15 residues.

The CDR3: CATSRDRSTGRWYGYTF. CDR3 in DNA: TGTGCCACCAGCAGAGATAGGTCGACAGGGCGGTGGTATGGCTACACCTTC. The rearrangement joins TRBV15 to TRBJ1-2; TRBD1 agrees at 7 bases. Germline CDR1 LNHNV, CDR2 YYDKDF (reference sequence). Trimming took 0 bases from V and 5 from J; bases not matched to a gene: 12. The CDR3 is 17 amino acids.

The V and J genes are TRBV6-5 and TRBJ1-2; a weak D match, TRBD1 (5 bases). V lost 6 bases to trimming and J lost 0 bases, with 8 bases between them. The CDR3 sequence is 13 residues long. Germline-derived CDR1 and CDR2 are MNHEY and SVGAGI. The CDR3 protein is CASRTATNYGYTF. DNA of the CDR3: TGTGCCAGCAGGACAGCAACTAACTATGGCTACACCTTC.

The CDR3 bases are TGCAGCGCCCCACAGGGTTCGAACACTGAAGCTTTCTTT. Protein: CSAPQGSNTEAFF. The chain links TRBV29-1 to TRBJ1-1; D perhaps matches TRBD1 (6 bases). The V and J ends lost 7 bases and 1 base respectively, with 13 bases between them. The CDR3 consists of 13 residues. Germline lookup yields CDR1 SQVTM and CDR2 ANQGSEA. Based on the CDR3 plus reference TRBV29-1 and TRBJ1-1, the full variable domain is SAVISQKPSRDICQRGTSLTIQCQVDSQVTMMFWYRQQPGQSLTLIATANQGSEATYESGFVIDKFPISRPNLTFSTLTVSNMSPEDSSIYLCSAPQGSNTEAFFGQGTRLTVV.

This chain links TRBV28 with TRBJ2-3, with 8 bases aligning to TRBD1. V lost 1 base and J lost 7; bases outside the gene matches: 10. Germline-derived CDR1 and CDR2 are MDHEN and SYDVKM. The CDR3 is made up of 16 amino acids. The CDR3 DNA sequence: TGTGCCAGCAGTTTATTGGGTCAGGGGGCGGTAAATACGCAGTATTTT. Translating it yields CASSLLGQGAVNTQYF.

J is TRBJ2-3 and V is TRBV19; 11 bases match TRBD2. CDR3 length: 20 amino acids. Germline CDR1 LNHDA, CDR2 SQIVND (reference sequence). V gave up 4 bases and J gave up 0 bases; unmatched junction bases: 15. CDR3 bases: TGTGCCAGTAGTACCCCCAACCCCCGGACTAGCGGGTCTAGCACAGATACGCAGTATTTT. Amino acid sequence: CASSTPNPRTSGSSTDTQYF. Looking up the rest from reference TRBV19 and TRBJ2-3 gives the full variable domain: DGGITQSPKYLFRKEGQNVTLSCEQNLNHDAMYWYRQDPGQGLRLIYYSQIVNDFQKGDIAEGYSVSREKKESFPLTVTSAQKNPTAFYLCASSTPNPRTSGSSTDTQYFGPGTRLTVL.

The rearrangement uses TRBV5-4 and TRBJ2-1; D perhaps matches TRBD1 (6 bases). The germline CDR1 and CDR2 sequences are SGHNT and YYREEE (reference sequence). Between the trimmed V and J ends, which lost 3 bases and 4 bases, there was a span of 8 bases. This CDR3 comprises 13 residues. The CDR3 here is CASSSGQYNEQFF. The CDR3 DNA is TGTGCCAGCAGCTCTGGACAGTACAATGAGCAGTTCTTC.

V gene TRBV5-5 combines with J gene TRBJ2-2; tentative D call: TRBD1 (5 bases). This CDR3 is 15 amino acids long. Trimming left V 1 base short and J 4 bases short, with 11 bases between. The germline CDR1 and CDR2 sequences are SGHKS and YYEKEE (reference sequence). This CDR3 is CASSLIQGGTGELFF. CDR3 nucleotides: TGTGCCAGCAGCTTGATTCAGGGCGGCACCGGGGAGCTGTTTTTT.

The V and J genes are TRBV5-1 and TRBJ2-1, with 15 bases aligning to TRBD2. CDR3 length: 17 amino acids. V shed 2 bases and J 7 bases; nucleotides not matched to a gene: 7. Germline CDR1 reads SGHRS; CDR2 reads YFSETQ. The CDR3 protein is CASSLRTSGRAGNEQFF. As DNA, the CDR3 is TGCGCCAGCAGCTTAAGGACTAGCGGGAGGGCCGGGAATGAGCAGTTCTTC.

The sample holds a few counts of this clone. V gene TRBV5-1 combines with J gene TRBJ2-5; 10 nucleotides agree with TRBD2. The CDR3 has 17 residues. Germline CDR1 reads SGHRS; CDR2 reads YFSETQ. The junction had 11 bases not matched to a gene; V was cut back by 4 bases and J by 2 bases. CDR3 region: CASSTLAGVLGQETQYF. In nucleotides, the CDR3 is TGCGCCAGCAGCACCCTAGCGGGAGTGCTCGGGCAAGAGACCCAGTACTTC. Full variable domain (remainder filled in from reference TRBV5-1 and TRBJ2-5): KAGVTQTPRYLIKTRGQQVTLSCSPISGHRSVSWYQQTPGQGLQFLFEYFSETQRNKGNFPGRFSGRQFSNSRSEMNVSTLELGDSALYLCASSTLAGVLGQETQYFGPGTRLLVL.

CDR3 amino acids: CASSETQGFYSGANVLTF. The DNA of the CDR3 is TGTGCCAGCAGCGAAACACAGGGTTTTTACTCTGGGGCCAACGTCCTGACTTTC. The chain employs TRBV6-1 and TRBJ2-6; TRBD1 might be the D (6 bases). The CDR3 covers 18 residues. V dropped 6 bases and J dropped 0 bases, with 18 bases sitting between them. Per the germline V gene, CDR1 is MNHNS and CDR2 is SASEGT.

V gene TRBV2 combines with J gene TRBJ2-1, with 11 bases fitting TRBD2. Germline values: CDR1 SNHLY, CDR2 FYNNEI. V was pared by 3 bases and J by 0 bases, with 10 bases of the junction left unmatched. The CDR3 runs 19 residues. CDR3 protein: CASSDSSGRAWSSYNEQFF. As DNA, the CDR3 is TGTGCCAGCAGTGATAGTAGCGGGAGGGCATGGAGCTCCTACAATGAGCAGTTCTTC.

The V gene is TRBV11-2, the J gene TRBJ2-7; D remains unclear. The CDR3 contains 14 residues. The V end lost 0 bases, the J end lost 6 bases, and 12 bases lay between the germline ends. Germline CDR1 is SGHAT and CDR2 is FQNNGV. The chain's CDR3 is CASSLEAARSEQYF. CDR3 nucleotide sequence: TGTGCCAGCAGCTTAGAGGCGGCTAGATCCGAGCAGTACTTC.

This CDR3 is CASRDRGNEKLFF. Written as DNA, the CDR3 is TGTGCCAGCAGGGACAGGGGAAATGAAAAACTGTTTTTT. This chain links TRBV6-5 with TRBJ1-4; 9 nucleotides line up with TRBD1. Trimming took 6 bases from V and 5 from J; bases not matched to a gene: 1. CDR1 MNHEY and CDR2 SVGAGI come from the germline V gene. The CDR3 has 13 residues.

CDR3 bases: TGTGCCAGCAGCCGTGAGGGTGGGACTGAAGCTTTCTTT. This sequence encodes CASSREGGTEAFF. The chain links TRBV7-9 to TRBJ1-1, with D uncertain. Between the trimmed V and J ends, which lost 5 bases and 5 bases, there was a span of 12 bases. The CDR3 covers 13 residues. CDR1 and CDR2 (germline): SEHNR, FQNEAQ (reference sequence).

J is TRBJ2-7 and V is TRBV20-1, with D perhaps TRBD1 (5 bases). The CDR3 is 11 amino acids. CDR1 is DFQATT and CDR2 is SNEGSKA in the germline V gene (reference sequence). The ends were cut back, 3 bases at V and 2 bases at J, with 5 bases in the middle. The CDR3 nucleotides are TGCAGTGCTAGGACAGCCTACGAGCAGTACTTC. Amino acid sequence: CSARTAYEQYF.

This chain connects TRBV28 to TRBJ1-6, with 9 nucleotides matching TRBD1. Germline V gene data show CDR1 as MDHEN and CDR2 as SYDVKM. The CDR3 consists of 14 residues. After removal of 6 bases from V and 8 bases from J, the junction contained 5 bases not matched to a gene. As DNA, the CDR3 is TGTGCCAGCAGGCAAGGACAGGGGTATTCACCCCTCCACTTT. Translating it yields CASRQGQGYSPLHF.

CDR3 DNA sequence: TGTGCCAGCAGGTCCGGGTTTCATGGGACAGATACGCAGTATTTT. Protein: CASRSGFHGTDTQYF. The gene calls are TRBV6-6 and TRBJ2-3; the D is unclear. Germline V gene data show CDR1 as MNHNY and CDR2 as SVGAGI (reference sequence). V dropped 6 bases and J dropped 3 bases, with 16 bases sitting between them. This CDR3 region has 15 residues.

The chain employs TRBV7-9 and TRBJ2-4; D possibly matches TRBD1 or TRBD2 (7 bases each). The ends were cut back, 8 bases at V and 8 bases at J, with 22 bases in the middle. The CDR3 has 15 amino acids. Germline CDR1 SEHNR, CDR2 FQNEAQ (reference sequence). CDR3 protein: CASGLGPGGGDIQYF. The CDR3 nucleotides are TGTGCCAGCGGCCTCGGCCCAGGGGGAGGGGACATTCAGTACTTC.

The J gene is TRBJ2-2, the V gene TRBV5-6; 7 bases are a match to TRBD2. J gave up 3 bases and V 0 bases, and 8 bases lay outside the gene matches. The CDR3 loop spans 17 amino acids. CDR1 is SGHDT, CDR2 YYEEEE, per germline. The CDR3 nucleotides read TGTGCCAGCAGCTTGGTCCGGTCCAGCGGGGACACCGGGGAGCTGTTTTTT. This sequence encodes CASSLVRSSGDTGELFF.

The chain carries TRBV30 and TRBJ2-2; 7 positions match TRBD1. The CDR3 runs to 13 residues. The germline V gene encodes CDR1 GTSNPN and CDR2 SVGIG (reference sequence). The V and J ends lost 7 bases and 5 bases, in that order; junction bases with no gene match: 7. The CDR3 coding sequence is TGTGCCTCACAGGGGACGGGAACCGGGGAGCTGTTTTTT. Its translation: CASQGTGTGELFF.